This TCR beta chain was recorded in a study of T cell repertoires in cytomegalovirus infection. This clonotype was counted a few times. Its target is not known. Using its own MiXCR run on the reads, TCRdb lists one record per CDR3 protein. Of around 540,000 distinct CDR3 sequences listed, roughly a third are singletons. The CDR3 has 13 amino acids. Per the germline V gene, CDR1 is MNHEY and CDR2 is SVGAGI. V was shortened by 3 bases and J by 7 bases, with 13 bases between the two germline ends. This chain links TRBV6-5 with TRBJ2-7; TRBD2 might be the D (6 bases). The receptor comes from a human donor in good health (CMV status not recorded). Some clones in this sample may be carry-over from other donors' samples. The specimen was cultured PBMCs, collected from culture after CMV antigen stimulation. The CDR3 spells CASSYSGVGEQYV. CDR3 nucleotides: TGTGCCAGCAGTTATTCGGGGGTAGGGGAGCAGTACGTC.